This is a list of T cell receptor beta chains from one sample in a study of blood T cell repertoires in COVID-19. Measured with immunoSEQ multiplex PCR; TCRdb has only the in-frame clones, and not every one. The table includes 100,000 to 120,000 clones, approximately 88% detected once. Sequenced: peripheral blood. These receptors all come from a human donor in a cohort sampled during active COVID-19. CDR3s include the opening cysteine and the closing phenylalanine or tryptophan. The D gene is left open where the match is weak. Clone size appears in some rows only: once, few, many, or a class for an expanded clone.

TGTGCCAGCAGAACCTTAGGGACAGGGGATCAGCCCCAGCATTTT	CASRTLGTGDQPQHF	.	TRBV27	TRBJ1-5	TRBD1
TGTGCCAGCAGCAAGCTTAACCAAGAGACCCAGTACTTC	CASSKLNQETQYF	once	TRBV6-6	TRBJ2-5	.
TGTGCCAGCAGTGGGGGGTCCTACGAGCAGTACTTC	CASSGGSYEQYF	.	TRBV27	TRBJ2-7	.
TGTGCCAGCAGCCAGGGGGGACAGGGAGTCACCGGGGAGCTGTTTTTT	CASSQGGQGVTGELFF	.	TRBV7-3	TRBJ2-2	TRBD1
TGTGCCAGCAGGCAAACCGACAGGGGCAACGTCCTGACTTTC	CASRQTDRGNVLTF	.	TRBV7-9	TRBJ2-6	TRBD1
TGTGCCAGCCGGGAAGCCGGGACAGGGTTAATAGTAAAGGATGGCTACACCTTC	CASREAGTGLIVKDGYTF	.	TRBV6-1	TRBJ1-2	TRBD1
TGTGCCAGCAGCCCCCCCCTACTAGCGGCGAACACCGGGGAGCTGTTTTTT	CASSPPLLAANTGELFF	.	TRBV2	TRBJ2-2	TRBD2
TGCGCCAGCAGCTTTGGGGGACAGTCATTTGACACCATATATTTT	CASSFGGQSFDTIYF	few	TRBV4-1	TRBJ1-3	TRBD1
TGTGCCAGCAGTCGGACAGGGGTGAACTACGAGCAGTACTTC	CASSRTGVNYEQYF	.	TRBV6-5	TRBJ2-7	TRBD1
TGTGCCAGCAGCCCCGCGTACGAGCAGTACTTC	CASSPAYEQYF	.	TRBV7-2	TRBJ2-7	.
TGTGCCAGTAGCTCCGGCGACGGGACTAGCGGGGCCTATGAGCAGTTCTTC	CASSSGDGTSGAYEQFF	.	TRBV19	TRBJ2-1	TRBD2
TGTGCCAGCTTATTGGCTATAGGAGGAAACACTGAAGCTTTCTTT	CASLLAIGGNTEAFF	.	TRBV7-9	TRBJ1-1	.
TGTGCCAGCAGTTTTGGGGGCTCCGACTACGAGCAGTACTTC	CASSFGGSDYEQYF	.	TRBV27	TRBJ2-7	.
TGTGCCAGCTCACTCGACAGTTCACCCCTCCACTTT	CASSLDSSPLHF	.	TRBV18	TRBJ1-6	.
TGTGCCAGCAGTTTGGTTAGCTATGGCTACACCTTC	CASSLVSYGYTF	.	TRBV28	TRBJ1-2	.
TGCAGCGCCAGGGGGATCCTCTCCTACGAGCAGTACTTC	CSARGILSYEQYF	.	TRBV29-1	TRBJ2-7	TRBD1
TGTGCCAGCAGCCACGACGACAGGGGAGAGGGAAAACTGTTTTTT	CASSHDDRGEGKLFF	.	TRBV3-1/TRBV3-2	TRBJ1-4	TRBD1
TGTGCCAGCAGCTCACTCTTGACAGGGGCCAGGACAGATACGCAGTATTTT	CASSSLLTGARTDTQYF	.	TRBV11-2	TRBJ2-3	TRBD1
TGCGCCAGCAGCTCCGGGGGAGGATGGGGCTACACCTTC	CASSSGGGWGYTF	.	TRBV5-1	TRBJ1-2	.
TGTGCCAGCAGCGTAGACCCTCGGCAGCCCCAGCATTTT	CASSVDPRQPQHF	.	TRBV9	TRBJ1-5	.
TGTGCCAGCGGACCCCCCGGAGCCTCCTCACGGGGGGGACTGTTTTTT	CASGPPGASSRGGLFF	.	TRBV27	TRBJ1-4	.
TGCGCCAGCAGCTACCGGACTAGCGGGGGCGCAGATACGCAGTATTTT	CASSYRTSGGADTQYF	.	TRBV5-1	TRBJ2-3	TRBD2
TGCAGCGTCGGGACGGGAGATGAAAAACTGTTTTTT	CSVGTGDEKLFF	.	TRBV29-1	TRBJ1-4	.
TGTGCCAGCAGGGACAGGGCCGAAAAACTGTTTTTT	CASRDRAEKLFF	.	TRBV6-5	TRBJ1-4	TRBD1
TGTGCCAGCAGACGAGGGCAAACTGGGGCCAACGTCCTGACTTTC	CASRRGQTGANVLTF	.	TRBV5-4	TRBJ2-6	.
TGTGCCAGCAGCCCCTTCGGGTCCACTGAAGCTTTCTTT	CASSPFGSTEAFF	few	TRBV9	TRBJ1-1	.
TGTGCCAGCAGTTTAGCAGGGGGCCTTGAAGCTTTCTTT	CASSLAGGLEAFF	.	TRBV12-3/TRBV12-4	TRBJ1-1	TRBD1
TGTGCCAGAACTCATTTTGAAGGACAGGGAGAATTGAATGAGCAGTTCTTC	CARTHFEGQGELNEQFF	.	TRBV5-3	TRBJ2-1	TRBD1
TGTGCCAGCAGCTTACGGGACAACTCCTACGAGCAGTACTTC	CASSLRDNSYEQYF	.	TRBV7-9	TRBJ2-7	.
TGTGCTAGCAGCTTAGCGCAGTCAGGGGGCTACGAGCAGTACTTC	CASSLAQSGGYEQYF	few	TRBV7-7	TRBJ2-7	TRBD1
TGTGCCAGCAGTTCCCGCGGGATACTGAATGAAAAACTGTTTTTT	CASSSRGILNEKLFF	once	TRBV28	TRBJ1-4	.
TGTGCCAGCAGTGTTAGTCGAGGAAACGAGCAGTACTTC	CASSVSRGNEQYF	.	TRBV25-1	TRBJ2-7	.
TGTGCCAGCAGCGTAGGGGGTAGCGACTCCTACGAGCAGTACTTC	CASSVGGSDSYEQYF	.	TRBV9	TRBJ2-7	.
TGTGCCAGCAGGGGGACAGGGCCGCTATACAATGAGCAGTTCTTC	CASRGTGPLYNEQFF	.	TRBV27	TRBJ2-1	TRBD1
TGTGCCAGCAGCTCTCCTCCAACACAGAACACTGAAGCTTTCTTT	CASSSPPTQNTEAFF	.	TRBV7-9	TRBJ1-1	.
TGTGCCAGCAGCTTAGCACCGGGAGCCACAGATACGCAGTATTTT	CASSLAPGATDTQYF	.	TRBV11-1	TRBJ2-3	.
TGTGCCAGCACCGACCCGGGTACTAGCGGGAGTGGTGAGACCCAGTACTTC	CASTDPGTSGSGETQYF	.	TRBV2	TRBJ2-5	TRBD2
TGCGCCAGCAGCCCTAGGGGCGATGGAAACACCATATATTTT	CASSPRGDGNTIYF	.	TRBV5-1	TRBJ1-3	.
TGTGCCAGCAGTGGCCCAGGAGGGCGAGGAGAGACCCAGTACTTC	CASSGPGGRGETQYF	.	TRBV25-1	TRBJ2-5	.
TGTGCCAGCAGCCTTAGTTCAGGAGGAAACATTCAGTACTTC	CASSLSSGGNIQYF	.	TRBV27	TRBJ2-4	.
TGCGCCAGCAGTACAGGGGGTTCCACACCGCGGCTGGGAAACACCATATATTTT	CASSTGGSTPRLGNTIYF	.	TRBV5-1	TRBJ1-3	TRBD1
TGTGCCAGTGGACAGAGCTCTGGAAACACCATATATTTT	CASGQSSGNTIYF	.	TRBV19	TRBJ1-3	.
TGTGCCAGCAGCTTACAAGCTAGCGGGAGTATTCACAATGAGCAGTTCTTC	CASSLQASGSIHNEQFF	.	TRBV7-3	TRBJ2-1	TRBD2
TGTGCCAGCAGCTCATGGGGACAGGGCTCAGGCAATGAAAAACTGTTTTTT	CASSSWGQGSGNEKLFF	.	TRBV11-2	TRBJ1-4	TRBD1
TGTGCCAGCAGCCAAGCTAGCGGGACCCAAGAGACCCAGTACTTC	CASSQASGTQETQYF	.	TRBV4-2	TRBJ2-5	TRBD2
TGTGCCAGCAGCTTTAGAGGGAATCAGCCCCAGCATTTT	CASSFRGNQPQHF	.	TRBV7-2	TRBJ1-5	.
TGTGCCAGCAGCCAATGGGAGGAGACTGAAGCTTTCTTT	CASSQWEETEAFF	.	TRBV14	TRBJ1-1	.
TGCGCCAGCAGCCTTTCGACAGGGATATTGGGGGGCAATCAGCCCCAGCATTTT	CASSLSTGILGGNQPQHF	few	TRBV4-1	TRBJ1-5	TRBD1
TGTGCCAGCAGCCCTGGGACAGGTGCCAATCAGCCCCAGCATTTT	CASSPGTGANQPQHF	.	TRBV7-9	TRBJ1-5	TRBD1